This entry features one TCR beta chain sequence. The antigen is unknown. The source of the sample is a study of T cell repertoires in cytomegalovirus infection. Turning to the study itself: Public TCR beta signatures indicated both CMV infection and matching HLA type.

Study-wide points: Public TCR beta family frequency separated CMV-and-HLA carriers, including in an independent cohort. CMV-specific TCR beta clonotypes restricted by HLA-C were the ones dominating the ex vivo response.

TCRdb used MiXCR to reprocess the reads, holding one entry per CDR3 protein. The data hold hundreds of thousands of distinct CDR3 sequences, with around 31% observed a single time. V shed 4 bases and J shed 6 bases, with 5 bases lying between them. CDR1 and CDR2 from the germline V gene are SNHLY and FYNNEI. The CDR3 consists of 11 residues. J is TRBJ2-3 and V is TRBV2; D is unresolved. This TCR was sampled from a human donor in good health (CMV status not recorded). Some clones in this sample may be carry-over from other donors' samples. This specimen was cultured PBMCs, taken from culture after CMV antigen stimulation. This CDR3 is CASSVSDTQYF. CDR3 DNA: TGTGCCAGCAGTGTATCGGATACGCAGTATTTT.